A single sample gave rise to the 8 T cell receptor beta chains below, sequenced in a study of monozygotic twins with inflammatory bowel disease. TCRdb reprocessed the 5' RACE reads and keeps a single row for each CDR3 protein, giving no DNA. This table lists 190,000 or so distinct CDR3 sequences. Sequencing input: blood. The receptors here all came from a human donor with ulcerative colitis or Crohn's disease, or a healthy co-twin of an affected twin (not recorded which).

The gene calls are TRBV7-8 and TRBJ2-3. This CDR3 spans 13 amino acids. CDR1 SGHVS and CDR2 FQNEAQ come from the germline V gene. The CDR3 protein is CASSLDQTDTQYF.

This chain's CDR3 is CSAGAGGTDTQYF. V usage is TRBV20-1 and J usage is TRBJ2-3; TCRdb's assignment of TRBD2 cannot be checked, as there is no DNA. CDR1 is DFQATT and CDR2 is SNEGSKA in the germline V gene (reference sequence). The CDR3 is 13 residues long.

The chain is built from TRBV2 and TRBJ2-1. Germline V lookup: CDR1 SNHLY, CDR2 FYNNEI. This CDR3 region has 14 residues. CDR3 in amino acids: CASSPTTSYNEQFF.

The V gene is TRBV6-5, the J gene TRBJ1-4; TCRdb returns TRBD1, unconfirmable since there is no DNA. Germline V CDR1 and CDR2: MNHEY, SVGAGI. There are 12 residues in the CDR3. This chain's CDR3 is CASSYAAGRLFF.

This chain joins TRBV7-2 and TRBJ2-5; TCRdb's D call of TRBD1 is untestable without DNA. Germline CDR1 reads SGHTA; CDR2 reads FQGNSA. This CDR3 is built from 14 residues. The CDR3 loop is CASSLDPRGETQYF. The full variable domain, in which reference TRBV7-2 and TRBJ2-5 provide the parts outside the CDR3, is GAGVSQSPSNKVTEKGKDVELRCDPISGHTALYWYRQSLGQGLEFLIYFQGNSAPDKSGLPSDRFSAERTGGSVSTLTIQRTQQEDSAVYLCASSLDPRGETQYFGPGTRLLVL.

The chain uses TRBV3-1 and TRBJ1-1; checking the TCRdb D call of TRBD1 is not possible without DNA. Germline V gives CDR1 LGHDT, CDR2 YNNKEL (reference sequence). The CDR3 spans 17 residues. CDR3 protein: CASSRRWDRGRGTEAFF.

The chain has TRBV6-5 and TRBJ2-5; TCRdb selects TRBD2, and the lack of DNA leaves this call unchecked. Germline V gives CDR1 MNHEY, CDR2 SVGAGI. The CDR3 length is 15 residues. The CDR3 loop reads CASSYPSRSQETQYF.

The rearrangement links TRBV3-1 to TRBJ2-7; the D call of TRBD1 rests on TCRdb alone, since no DNA is present to check it. Germline CDR1 LGHDT, CDR2 YNNKEL (reference sequence). The CDR3 covers 17 residues. The CDR3 here is CASSQDPSGRGIYEQYF.